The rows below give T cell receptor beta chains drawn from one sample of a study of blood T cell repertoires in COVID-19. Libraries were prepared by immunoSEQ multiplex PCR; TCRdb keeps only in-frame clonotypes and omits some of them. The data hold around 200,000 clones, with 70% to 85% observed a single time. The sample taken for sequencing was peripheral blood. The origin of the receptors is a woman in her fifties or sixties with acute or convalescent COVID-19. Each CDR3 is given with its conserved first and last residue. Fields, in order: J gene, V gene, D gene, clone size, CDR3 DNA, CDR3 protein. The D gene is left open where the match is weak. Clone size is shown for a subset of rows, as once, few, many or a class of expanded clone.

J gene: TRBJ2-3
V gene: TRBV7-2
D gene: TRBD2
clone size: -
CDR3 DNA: TGTGCCAGCAGCTTAGGTGGGACTAGCGTGGGTACGCAGTATTTT
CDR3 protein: CASSLGGTSVGTQYF

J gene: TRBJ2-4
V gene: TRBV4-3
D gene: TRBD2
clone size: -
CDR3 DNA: TGCGCCAGCAGCCAAGATGGGCGGGGGGGAAACATTCAGTACTTC
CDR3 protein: CASSQDGRGGNIQYF

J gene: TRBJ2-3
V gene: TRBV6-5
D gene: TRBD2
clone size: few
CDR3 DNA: TGTGCCAGCAGTTATAGCGGGGGAATCACAGATACGCAGTATTTT
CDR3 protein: CASSYSGGITDTQYF

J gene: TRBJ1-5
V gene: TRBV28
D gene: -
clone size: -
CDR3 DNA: TGTGCCAGCAGCGCGAACATGGGGGCAGGGGGCAATCAGCCCCAGCATTTT
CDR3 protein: CASSANMGAGGNQPQHF

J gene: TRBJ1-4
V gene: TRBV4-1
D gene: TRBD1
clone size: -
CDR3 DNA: TGCGCCAGCAGCCAGACAGGGACAACTAATGAAAAACTGTTTTTT
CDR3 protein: CASSQTGTTNEKLFF

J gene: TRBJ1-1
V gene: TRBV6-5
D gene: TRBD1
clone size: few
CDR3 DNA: TGTGCCAGCAGCCCCGGACAGGGTAGGACTGAAGCTTTCTTT
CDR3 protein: CASSPGQGRTEAFF

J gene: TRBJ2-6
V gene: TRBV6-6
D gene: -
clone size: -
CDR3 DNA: TGTGCCAGCAGTCTCTTGACTCCTGGCGGAGTCTCTGGGGCCAACGTCCTGACTTTC
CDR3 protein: CASSLLTPGGVSGANVLTF

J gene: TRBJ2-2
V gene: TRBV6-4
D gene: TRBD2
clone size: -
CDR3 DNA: TGTGCCAGCAGTGCTAGCGGGAGTACCGGGGAGCTGTTTTTT
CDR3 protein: CASSASGSTGELFF

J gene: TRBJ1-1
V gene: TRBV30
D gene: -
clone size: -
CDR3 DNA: TGTGCCTGGAGTCCCTCACCGGGATCTATGAACACTGAAGCTTTCTTT
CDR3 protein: CAWSPSPGSMNTEAFF

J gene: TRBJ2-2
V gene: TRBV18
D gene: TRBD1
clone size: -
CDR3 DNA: TGTGCCAGCTCAACAGGGACAGGGTACACCGGGGAGCTGTTTTTT
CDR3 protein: CASSTGTGYTGELFF

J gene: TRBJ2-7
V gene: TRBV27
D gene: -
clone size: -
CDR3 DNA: TGTGCCAGCAGTTTGGGGCGGAGCTACGAGCAGTACTTC
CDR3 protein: CASSLGRSYEQYF

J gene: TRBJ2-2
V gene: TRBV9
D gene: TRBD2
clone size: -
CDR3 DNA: TGTGCCAGCAGCCTTGGACTAGCGGGAGTCGGGGAGCTGTTTTTT
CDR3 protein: CASSLGLAGVGELFF

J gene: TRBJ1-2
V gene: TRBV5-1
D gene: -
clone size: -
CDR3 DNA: TGCGCCAGCAGCTTTCAGGGGCTTGGCTATGGCTACACCTTC
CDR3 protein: CASSFQGLGYGYTF

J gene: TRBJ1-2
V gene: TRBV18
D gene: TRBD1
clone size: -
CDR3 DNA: TGTGCCAGCTCACCCGGACAGGGGGCTAACTATGGCTACACCTTC
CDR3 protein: CASSPGQGANYGYTF

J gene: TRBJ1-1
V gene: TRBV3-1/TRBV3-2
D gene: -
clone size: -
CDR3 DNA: TGTGCCAGCAGCCTAAAAAACAGGGAAACTGAAGCTTTCTTT
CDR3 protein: CASSLKNRETEAFF

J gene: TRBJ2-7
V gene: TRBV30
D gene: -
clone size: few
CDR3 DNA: TGTGCCTGGAGTGTAATCGACACTGACTCCAGGGATCAGTACTTC
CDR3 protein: CAWSVIDTDSRDQYF

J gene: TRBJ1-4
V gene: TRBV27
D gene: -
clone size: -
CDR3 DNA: TGTGCCAGCAGTGCGGACCCCAGGGGCCCTACAACTAATGAAAAACTGTTTTTT
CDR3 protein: CASSADPRGPTTNEKLFF

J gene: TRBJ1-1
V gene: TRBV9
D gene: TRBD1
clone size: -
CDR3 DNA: TGTGCCAGCAGCGTCCAGGAGGGGGCGAACACTGAAGCTTTCTTT
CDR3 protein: CASSVQEGANTEAFF

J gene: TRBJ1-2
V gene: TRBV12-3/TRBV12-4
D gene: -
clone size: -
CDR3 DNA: TGTGCCAGCAGTTTGGCGGGGGCGTATGGCTACACCTTC
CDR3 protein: CASSLAGAYGYTF

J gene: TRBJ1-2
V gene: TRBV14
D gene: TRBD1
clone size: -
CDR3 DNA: TGTGCCAGCAGCCACTCCGGGACAGGGGAAGGACGGGAAGGCTACACCTTC
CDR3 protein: CASSHSGTGEGREGYTF

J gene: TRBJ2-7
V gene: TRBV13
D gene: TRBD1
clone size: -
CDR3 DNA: TGTGCCAGCAGCTTCAAAACAGGGGGCCTATTAAGATCCTACGAGCAGTACTTC
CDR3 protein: CASSFKTGGLLRSYEQYF

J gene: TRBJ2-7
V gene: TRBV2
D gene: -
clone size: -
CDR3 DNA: TGTGCCAGCAACCCCGAGACTACGGCCTACGAGCAGTACTTC
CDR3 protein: CASNPETTAYEQYF

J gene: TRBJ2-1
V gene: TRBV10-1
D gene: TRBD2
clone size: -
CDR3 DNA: TGCGCCAGCAGTGTTGGACTAGCGGGCCTGCGGTTCTTC
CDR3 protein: CASSVGLAGLRFF

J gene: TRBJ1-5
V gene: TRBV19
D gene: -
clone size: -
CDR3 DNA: TGTGCCAGTATTGGCGTTGTGGAGAGGCACAATCAGCCCCAGCATTTT
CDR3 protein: CASIGVVERHNQPQHF

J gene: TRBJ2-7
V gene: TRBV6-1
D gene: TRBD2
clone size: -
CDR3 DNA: TGTGCCAGCAGTGAATCTGGCGGGAGCGTAGAGCAGTACTTC
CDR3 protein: CASSESGGSVEQYF

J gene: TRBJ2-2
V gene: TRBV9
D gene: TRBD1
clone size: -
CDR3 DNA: TGTGCCAGCAGCGCAACCGGGACAGGGGCCACCGGGGAGCTGTTTTTT
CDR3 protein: CASSATGTGATGELFF

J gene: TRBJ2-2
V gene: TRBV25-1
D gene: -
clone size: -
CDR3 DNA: TGTGCCAGCAGTGAATATGGGGGGACCGGGGAGCTGTTTTTT
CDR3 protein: CASSEYGGTGELFF

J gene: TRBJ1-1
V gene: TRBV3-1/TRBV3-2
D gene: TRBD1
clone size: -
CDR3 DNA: TGTGCCAGCAGCCCCCGACAGGGGAGGAACACTGAAGCTTTCTTT
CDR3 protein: CASSPRQGRNTEAFF

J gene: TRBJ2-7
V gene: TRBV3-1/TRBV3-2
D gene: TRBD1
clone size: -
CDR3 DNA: TGTGCCAGCAGCCTGGGACAGATCTACGAGCAGTACTTC
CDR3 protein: CASSLGQIYEQYF

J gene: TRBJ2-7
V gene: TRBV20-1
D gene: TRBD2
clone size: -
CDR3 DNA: TGCAGTGCTGGTGATAGACTAGCGGGAGCGCGGGAGCAGTACTTC
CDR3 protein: CSAGDRLAGAREQYF

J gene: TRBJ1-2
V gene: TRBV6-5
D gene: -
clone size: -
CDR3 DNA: TGTGCCAGCAGTTACTCGAGCCTTAACTATGGCTACACCTTC
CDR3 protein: CASSYSSLNYGYTF